This T cell receptor (beta chain) was obtained from a study of OX40 agonist ivuxolimab in advanced cancers. Overall study context: In this trial design, patients received ivuxolimab intravenously at 0.01 to 10 mg/kg every 2 weeks. Allowance was made for prior anti-PD-1, anti-PD-L1 or anti-CTLA-4 therapy, and roughly 39% had some. Overall study results and limits: No determination was made of the antigen specificity of the expanded peripheral T cells. By week 6 at 0.1 to 3.0 mg/kg, blood CD4+ and CD8+ T cells had expanded clonally.

Method: immunoSEQ multiplex PCR; TCRdb's copy keeps in-frame clones and lacks some. The table includes under 85,000 clones, roughly 90% detected once. V dropped 2 bases and J dropped 6; count of bases not matched to a gene: 5. CDR3 size: 15 residues. The germline CDR1 and CDR2 sequences are MDHEN and SYDVKM. Note on this clone: Its antigen remains unidentified.

The chain combines TRBV28 with TRBJ2-2; TRBD1 agrees at 8 bases. The sample in question was CD4+ or CD8+ T cells sorted from blood, obtained in a trial of the OX40 agonist ivuxolimab. This TCR was sampled from an adult with an advanced solid tumor such as melanoma, head and neck, liver or kidney cancer. DNA of the CDR3: TGTGCCAGCAGTTTAACGACAGGGGTGGCCGGGGAGCTGTTTTTT. Translated, it gives CASSLTTGVAGELFF.